This TCR beta chain was recorded in a study of Ad26.COV2.S vaccination and SARS-CoV-2 variants. Study findings and constraints: Analyses that measured TCR breadth and depth may have underestimated total T cell responses. The placebo group had lower spike-specific TCR breadth than the vaccine recipients did.

The treatment here: 15 to 20 received Ad26.COV2.S at low or high dose, single or two shots; several received placebo; per-sample allocation not given. Each sample was drawn 63 days after the first injection (of vaccine or placebo). Ad26.COV2.S expressed prefusion-stabilized spike from the original Wuhan strain. The V gene's germline CDR1 is KGHDR and CDR2 SFDVKD. Unmatched junction bases numbered 7, after V lost 5 bases and J lost 4 bases. This CDR3 contains 15 residues. Clones were sequenced by immunoSEQ multiplex PCR, and TCRdb holds only the in-frame ones, with some missing. The sample lists about 500,000 clones; 89% were seen once. In the case of this clone: Its antigen remains unidentified.

The rearrangement uses TRBV24-1 and TRBJ2-5, with 9 bases matching TRBD1. This clonotype originated in a person aged 18-65 years who received the Ad26.COV2.S COVID-19 vaccine or a placebo. This material consisted of peripheral blood, taken in a trial of Ad26.COV2.S vaccine versus placebo. The CDR3 here is CATSGPGQGGETQYF. CDR3 nucleotides: TGTGCCACCAGTGGGCCGGGACAGGGAGGAGAGACCCAGTACTTC.